This T cell receptor (beta chain) is drawn from a study of cytomegalovirus exposure and HLA in healthy donors. Study findings and constraints: Segments of the TCR beta V type were, in most cases, productive about 87% or about 30% of the time in an earlier analysis.

The PCR ran on 60 Vbeta and 13 Jbeta primers. Only in-frame clones appear in the TCRdb table, and some are missing; sequencing was by immunoSEQ multiplex PCR. The sample yields about 160,000 clones, 80% seen once. For this clone: Its antigen is unidentified.

The sequence was obtained from a man aged 25 to 40 in good health and CMV-seronegative. Specimen: PBMCs.

The CDR3 spells CASSLREQDFNNEQFF. The CDR3 region has the DNA TGTGCCAGCAGTTTGAGGGAGCAGGACTTCAACAATGAGCAGTTCTTC. The genes are TRBV28 and TRBJ2-1; D possibly corresponds to TRBD2 (5 bases). V gave up 3 bases and J gave up 5 bases, with 17 bases separating them. The length of the CDR3 is 16 residues. The germline gives CDR1 MDHEN, CDR2 SYDVKM.